A selection of T cell receptor beta chains follows, all from one sample in a study of blood T cell repertoires in COVID-19. TCRdb's table, derived via immunoSEQ multiplex PCR, lists solely in-frame clones and lacks some. This sample yields about 160,000 clones, of which 87% are seen a single time; 3.5% to 4.5% belongs to the top ten. The sequenced sample consisted of peripheral blood. Receptors originate from a woman aged 55-70 years with active or convalescent COVID-19. Both conserved end residues are part of each CDR3. A D gene is named only where the DNA matches it firmly. Clone size is not always given. Where it is, it says once, few, many or a class for expanded clones.

d_call,clone_size,j_call,v_call,cdr3_aa,cdr3_nt
-,-,TRBJ1-1,TRBV18,CASSPQQNLGGTEAFF,TGTGCCAGCTCACCACAACAAAACCTAGGTGGGACTGAAGCTTTCTTT
-,-,TRBJ1-2,TRBV19,CASRRTVNYGYTF,TGTGCCAGTAGGCGTACAGTTAACTATGGCTACACCTTC
-,-,TRBJ1-2,TRBV29-1,CSASTGIGGYTF,TGCAGCGCCTCAACAGGGATCGGTGGCTACACCTTC
TRBD1,-,TRBJ1-1,TRBV7-3,CASSSGQGATEAFF,TGTGCCAGCAGCTCGGGACAGGGGGCAACTGAAGCTTTCTTT
-,-,TRBJ1-2,TRBV7-6,CASSPGGANYGYTF,TGTGCCAGCAGCCCCGGAGGGGCTAACTATGGCTACACCTTC
TRBD1,-,TRBJ2-7,TRBV3-1/TRBV3-2,CASSPRTGGYEQYF,TGTGCCAGCAGCCCGAGGACAGGAGGCTACGAGCAGTACTTC
TRBD1,-,TRBJ1-1,TRBV30,CAGIPGQFMNTEAFF,TGTGCCGGAATACCGGGACAGTTTATGAACACTGAAGCTTTCTTT
-,-,TRBJ1-6,TRBV7-6,CASSQWASTDSYNSPLHF,TGTGCCAGCAGCCAATGGGCGTCAACGGACTCCTATAATTCACCCCTCCACTTT
-,-,TRBJ2-7,TRBV30,CAWNPPGTYEQYF,TGTGCCTGGAACCCCCCAGGAACCTACGAGCAGTACTTC
TRBD1,-,TRBJ1-2,TRBV27,CASSFGTERGYGYTF,TGTGCCAGCAGTTTCGGGACAGAGAGAGGTTATGGCTACACCTTC
-,-,TRBJ2-3,TRBV30,CAWSVQGAQGGYF,TGTGCCTGGAGTGTACAAGGGGCTCAGGGGGGGTATTTT
TRBD1,-,TRBJ1-2,TRBV6-5,CASSYWDSSNYGYTF,TGTGCCAGCAGTTACTGGGACAGCTCTAACTATGGCTACACCTTC
TRBD1,-,TRBJ1-4,TRBV2,CASSADRAATNEKLFF,TGTGCCAGCAGTGCGGACAGGGCTGCAACTAATGAAAAACTGTTTTTT
TRBD2,-,TRBJ2-2,TRBV5-1,CASSLAGTGTGELFF,TGCGCCAGCAGCTTAGCGGGGACCGGCACCGGGGAGCTGTTTTTT
-,few,TRBJ1-4,TRBV7-8,CASRRKATNEKLFF,TGTGCCAGCAGGAGAAAAGCAACTAATGAAAAACTGTTTTTT
TRBD2,-,TRBJ2-3,TRBV7-2,CASSWGGGTDTQYF,TGTGCCAGCAGCTGGGGGGGTGGCACAGATACGCAGTATTTT
-,few,TRBJ1-5,TRBV4-1,CASSQVGGAGQPQHF,TGCGCCAGCAGCCAAGTCGGGGGGGCGGGTCAGCCCCAGCATTTT
-,-,TRBJ2-5,TRBV12-5,CASALGGLQETQYF,TGTGCTAGTGCCCTGGGGGGTTTACAAGAGACCCAGTACTTC
TRBD1,-,TRBJ1-2,TRBV5-4,CASSLAGTANYGYTF,TGTGCCAGCAGCTTGGCCGGGACAGCAAACTATGGCTACACCTTC
-,once,TRBJ1-3,TRBV9,CASSPGTLVQSGNTIYF,TGTGCCAGCAGCCCCGGGACATTAGTGCAGTCTGGAAACACCATATATTTT
-,-,TRBJ1-2,TRBV5-5,CASSPGVLINYGYTF,TGTGCCAGCAGCCCGGGGGTGCTAATAAACTATGGCTACACCTTC
TRBD2,-,TRBJ2-2,TRBV6-2/TRBV6-3,CASSSAGGIYTGELFF,TGTGCCAGCAGTTCCGCGGGGGGGATTTACACCGGGGAGCTGTTTTTT
TRBD1,-,TRBJ1-1,TRBV29-1,CSASGQGNTEAFF,TGCAGCGCCTCCGGACAGGGTAACACTGAAGCTTTCTTT
TRBD1,-,TRBJ1-3,TRBV30,CAWSQGAVGNTIYF,TGTGCCTGGAGTCAGGGGGCTGTTGGAAACACCATATATTTT
TRBD2,-,TRBJ2-1,TRBV3-1/TRBV3-2,CASSLSGSSYNEQFF,TGTGCCAGCAGCCTTAGCGGGAGCTCCTACAATGAGCAGTTCTTC
TRBD2,-,TRBJ2-3,TRBV6-4,CASSDTGGPVDTQYF,TGTGCCAGCAGTGATACGGGGGGGCCGGTGGATACGCAGTATTTT
TRBD1,-,TRBJ2-7,TRBV3-1/TRBV3-2,CASSPQGSSYEQYF,TGTGCCAGCAGCCCACAGGGGAGCTCCTACGAGCAGTACTTC
-,few,TRBJ1-2,TRBV5-6,CASSVTGNYGYTF,TGTGCCAGCAGCGTTACAGGGAACTATGGCTACACCTTC
-,once,TRBJ2-2,TRBV12-1,CASSSNRGDTGELFF,TGTGCCAGCAGCTCGAACAGGGGGGACACCGGGGAGCTGTTTTTT
TRBD1,-,TRBJ2-7,TRBV5-6,CASSTAGTGANEQYF,TGTGCCAGCAGCACCGCCGGGACAGGGGCAAACGAGCAGTACTTC
-,-,TRBJ2-7,TRBV5-5,CASSLGNPGNSYEQYF,TGTGCCAGCAGCCTGGGGAATCCGGGAAACTCCTACGAGCAGTACTTC
-,-,TRBJ1-2,TRBV10-3,CAISGSENYGYTF,TGTGCCATCAGTGGGTCAGAGAACTATGGCTACACCTTC
TRBD1,-,TRBJ2-1,TRBV19,CASSTRDRAFF,TGTGCCAGTAGTACCCGGGACAGGGCCTTCTTC
-,-,TRBJ2-3,TRBV30,CAGGGVSTDTQYF,TGTGCCGGAGGCGGGGTTAGCACAGATACGCAGTATTTT
TRBD2,-,TRBJ2-5,TRBV5-1,CASSQNILAGGNRKTQYF,TGCGCCAGCAGCCAAAATATACTAGCGGGGGGAAATCGGAAGACCCAGTACTTC
-,-,TRBJ2-3,TRBV5-1,CASSGAGNPDTQYF,TGCGCCAGCAGCGGGGCAGGGAACCCAGATACGCAGTATTTT
TRBD1,-,TRBJ1-2,TRBV11-2,CASSLGTGIGVNYGYTF,TGTGCCAGCAGCTTAGGGACAGGGATAGGGGTTAACTATGGCTACACCTTC
-,few,TRBJ1-1,TRBV4-1,CASSLDWDTEAFF,TGCGCCAGCAGCCTGGACTGGGACACTGAAGCTTTCTTT
TRBD1,-,TRBJ1-2,TRBV6-5,CASRTGVNYGYTF,TGTGCCAGCAGGACAGGGGTTAACTATGGCTACACCTTC
-,once,TRBJ1-1,TRBV27,CASSFRQGNTEAFF,TGTGCCAGCAGTTTTCGCCAGGGTAACACTGAAGCTTTCTTT
-,-,TRBJ2-7,TRBV30,CAWSGGDSYEQYF,TGTGCCTGGTCCGGCGGAGATTCCTACGAGCAGTACTTC
-,-,TRBJ1-1,TRBV9,CASSVARDTEAFF,TGTGCCAGCAGCGTTGCCAGGGACACTGAAGCTTTCTTT
-,-,TRBJ1-5,TRBV19,CASSSQGTSNQPQHF,TGTGCCAGTAGCAGCCAGGGGACGAGCAATCAGCCCCAGCATTTT
-,-,TRBJ2-2,TRBV7-9,CASSFIAVNTGELFF,TGTGCCAGCAGCTTCATAGCGGTGAACACCGGGGAGCTGTTTTTT
-,-,TRBJ1-5,TRBV19,CASSIAGRNQPQHF,TGTGCCAGTAGTATAGCCGGTCGAAATCAGCCCCAGCATTTT
-,-,TRBJ2-3,TRBV4-2,CASSQEASAGGNTQYF,TGTGCCAGCAGCCAAGAGGCCAGCGCTGGCGGAAATACGCAGTATTTT
-,-,TRBJ2-3,TRBV10-2,CASSDLSPDTDTQYF,TGCGCCAGCAGTGATCTGTCGCCAGACACAGATACGCAGTATTTT
TRBD1,-,TRBJ1-1,TRBV18,CASSPPVTGGNTEAFF,TGTGCCAGCTCACCGCCGGTCACAGGGGGCAACACTGAAGCTTTCTTT